These T cell receptor beta chains were read from a single sample in a study of blood T cell repertoires in COVID-19. Generated by immunoSEQ multiplex PCR, the TCRdb table keeps only in-frame clones and is missing some. The data contain 300,000 to 350,000 clones, roughly 87% of them singletons. Sequencing was done on a sample of peripheral blood. All receptors come from a man aged 25 to 40 with COVID-19, enrolled during active disease. Both conserved end residues are part of each CDR3.

TRBJ2-6 TRBV6-5 CASSYDRSSGANVLTF
TRBJ2-7 TRBV7-8 CASSLGVGLLAGLSYEQYF
TRBJ2-1 TRBV19 CASSIGVTSGSYNEQFF
TRBJ2-7 TRBV15 CATSRYRGYEQYF
TRBJ2-1 TRBV15 CATRMTRDSNNEQFF
TRBJ1-6 TRBV7-2 CASSYLRDSSYNSPLHF
TRBJ1-5 TRBV6-2/TRBV6-3 CASSTPGGNQPQHF
TRBJ2-1 TRBV18 CASSPPTGQGASGEQFF
TRBJ1-4 TRBV5-1 CASSLQGATEKLFF
TRBJ1-2 TRBV27 CASSLNGESYGYTF
TRBJ1-1 TRBV14 CASSLRTPLNTEAFF
TRBJ1-6 TRBV2 CASRLSGTPNSPLHF
TRBJ2-2 TRBV7-2 CASSPWTGGSGELFF
TRBJ2-7 TRBV19 CASSTLPGLYEQYF
TRBJ2-7 TRBV23-1 CASSQSLTEKKGTYEQYF
TRBJ1-5 TRBV7-2 CASSPSGNSNQPQHF
TRBJ2-7 TRBV24-1 CATSDHAGGMYEQYF
TRBJ2-5 TRBV27 CASRQLTGEAETQYF
TRBJ1-5 TRBV27 CASSFGTNQPQHF
TRBJ1-3 TRBV5-1 CASSSGEGAGNTIYF
TRBJ1-2 TRBV19 CASSTQTYGYTF
TRBJ1-1 TRBV10-1 CASTDPTGVRHEAFF
TRBJ2-7 TRBV28 CASRQTSGGGSEQYF
TRBJ2-3 TRBV5-4 CASSLEATGEGDTQYF
TRBJ1-1 TRBV5-4 CASSLAGEGYRAFF
TRBJ1-2 TRBV4-3 CASSQDIVPGVNYGYTF
TRBJ1-2 TRBV1 CTSSQDCLLDICTDRVKPVAF
TRBJ2-7 TRBV28 CASSLHRGLIYEQYF
TRBJ1-2 TRBV5-1 CASRLGEAKEGYTF
TRBJ2-7 TRBV6-5 CASRRTVSNEQYF
TRBJ2-7 TRBV19 CASSQGGGAYEQYF
TRBJ1-6 TRBV15 CATSRAGDGRSNSPLHF
TRBJ2-4 TRBV30 CAWSVERPIHLAKNIQYF
TRBJ2-1 TRBV7-8 CASSPGTSGSSFKYNEQFF
TRBJ2-5 TRBV7-2 CASSLESQETQYF
TRBJ2-7 TRBV5-1 CASRQPPGTGATYEQYF
TRBJ2-1 TRBV7-3 CASSLTGANEQFF
TRBJ1-1 TRBV27 CASSFSKGAEAFF
TRBJ2-7 TRBV3-1/TRBV3-2 CASSPRTLATYEQYF
TRBJ1-6 TRBV6-5 CASYRSYNSPLHF
TRBJ1-5 TRBV28 CASSPLRDRWGQPQHF
TRBJ2-1 TRBV4-2 CASSQETYNEQFF
TRBJ1-1 TRBV5-1 CASSAGQGTEAFF
TRBJ1-1 TRBV5-4 CASSLAGDWNTEAFF
TRBJ2-5 TRBV6-1 CASSEGATQYF
TRBJ2-1 TRBV10-3 CAISESGSGYNEQFF
TRBJ1-1 TRBV7-9 CASSLDRALIPNTEAFF
TRBJ2-2 TRBV15 CATSPRFGGPNTGELFF
TRBJ2-7 TRBV18 CASSPVGAPYEQYF
TRBJ1-2 TRBV27 CATAGGTYGYTF
TRBJ2-1 TRBV5-6 CASSLTSGPINNEQFF
TRBJ2-1 TRBV28 CASSFTGQGRAEQFF
TRBJ1-2 TRBV14 CASSLGTTYGYTF
TRBJ1-1 TRBV19 CASEPQGMSTEAFF
TRBJ2-7 TRBV30 CAWSIGLAGRPEQYF
TRBJ2-4 TRBV28 CASSVSGSRKNIQYF
TRBJ1-1 TRBV7-9 CASSLDGISRLNTEAFF
TRBJ1-1 TRBV5-6 CASSTGQGVGTEAFF
TRBJ2-1 TRBV6-4 CASSVTGTSGYNEQFF
TRBJ2-1 TRBV2 CASSARQGKYNEQFF